These 21 T cell receptor beta chains share one sample of origin, sequenced in a study of vaccination effects on CD4 cells after COVID-19. For these receptors, no antigen is known. Here immunoSEQ multiplex PCR was the method, and the copy in TCRdb shows in-frame clones only, minus some. The repertoire holds some 40,000 clones, with 73% as singletons. Peptide-pool stimulation followed by sequencing identified expanded antigen-specific CD4+ clonotypes in the ViraFEST assay. When less than 11 days of culture had elapsed, CD4+ T cells were isolated. The person's infection with SARS-CoV-2, confirmed by PCR, took place between March and December 2020. The sample was CD4+ T cells from PBMCs cultured with a peptide pool, taken before COVID-19 vaccination. The source of these receptors is a human donor who had a prior SARS-CoV-2 infection.

The table lists this clone with a count of one. The chain recombines TRBV25-1 with TRBJ1-1; 8 bases line up with TRBD1. After removal of 2 bases from V and 4 bases from J, the junction contained 12 bases not matched to a gene. The CDR3 spans 17 residues. Germline V gene lookup returns CDR1 MGHDK and CDR2 SYGVNS. Written as DNA, the CDR3 is TGTGCCAGCAGTGAAGGTGGCAGGGGGCCTGGGGGCACTGAAGCTTTCTTT. Encoded protein: CASSEGGRGPGGTEAFF.

The J gene is TRBJ2-2, the V gene TRBV3-1 (or the pseudogene TRBV3-2); no firm D call. CDR3 length: 16 residues. V was pared by 1 base and J by 6 bases, with 15 bases between. The germline CDR1 and CDR2 sequences are LGHDT and YNNKEL (reference sequence). The DNA for the CDR3 is TGTGCCAGCAGCCAAGCCCGGCCCCATGTGGCCGGGGAGCTGTTTTTT. It encodes CASSQARPHVAGELFF.

The V call is TRBV7-2, the J call TRBJ2-7, with 12 bases fitting TRBD2. CDR3 length: 15 amino acids. Trimming removed 5 bases from V and 7 bases from J; junction bases left unmatched: 9. Germline CDR1 is SGHTA and CDR2 is FQGNSA. CDR3 protein: CASSRRLAGAEEQYF. For the CDR3, the DNA is TGTGCCAGCAGCCGCAGACTAGCGGGAGCGGAAGAGCAGTACTTC.

The chain combines TRBV7-8 with TRBJ1-4; 8 bases fit TRBD1. There are 17 residues in the CDR3. V shed 0 bases, J shed 0 bases, and the junction held 3 bases outside the gene matches. Germline V CDR1 and CDR2: SGHVS, FQNEAQ. The CDR3 is CASSLAWTGTTNEKLFF. Here the CDR3 DNA reads TGTGCCAGCAGCTTAGCGTGGACAGGGACAACTAATGAAAAACTGTTTTTT.

The chain has TRBV30 and TRBJ2-2; 10 bases align to TRBD2. V was pared by 2 bases and J by 7 bases, with 7 bases of the junction left unmatched. There are 15 residues in the CDR3. From germline, CDR1 is GTSNPN and CDR2 SVGIG (reference sequence). The CDR3: CAWSQAGGPGGELFF. The CDR3 DNA reads as TGTGCCTGGAGTCAAGCGGGAGGGCCGGGCGGGGAGCTGTTTTTT.

The rearrangement links TRBV5-1 to TRBJ2-2, with 11 bases matching TRBD2. Looked up from germline, CDR1 is SGHRS and CDR2 is YFSETQ. The CDR3 has 17 residues. J lost 3 bases, V lost 0 bases, and 4 bases had no gene match. The CDR3 reads CASSLALAGGDTGELFF. CDR3 bases: TGCGCCAGCAGCTTGGCCCTAGCGGGAGGTGACACCGGGGAGCTGTTTTTT.

The chain combines TRBV6-2 or TRBV6-3 with TRBJ2-7; D gene uncertain. V dropped 2 bases and J dropped 4 bases, with 6 bases sitting between them. The CDR3 is made up of 12 amino acids. Germline-derived CDR1 and CDR2 are MNHEY and SVGEGT. Here the CDR3 DNA reads TGTGCCAGCAGTTACATCGGATACGAGCAGTACTTC. Encoded protein: CASSYIGYEQYF.

The chain couples TRBV19 to TRBJ1-4, with D unclear. The CDR3 loop spans 15 amino acids. Deletions cut 6 bases from V and 2 bases from J, with 13 bases between. CDR1 is LNHDA and CDR2 is SQIVND in the germline V gene (reference sequence). The CDR3 reads CASRTSVWTNEKLFF. Written as DNA, the CDR3 is TGTGCCAGTAGGACATCAGTTTGGACTAATGAAAAACTGTTTTTT.

CDR3: CASSPMGGPQETQYF. Written as DNA, the CDR3 is TGCGCCAGCAGCCCAATGGGAGGGCCGCAGGAGACCCAGTACTTC. V is TRBV5-1 and J is TRBJ2-5; TRBD2 matches at 7 bases. The V gene end was trimmed by 4 bases and the J gene end by 5 bases; junction bases not matched to a gene: 11. CDR3 length equals 15 residues. Germline CDR1 reads SGHRS; CDR2 reads YFSETQ.

The gene calls are TRBV5-5 and TRBJ1-1; D not resolved. From germline, CDR1 is SGHKS and CDR2 YYEKEE (reference sequence). The CDR3 loop spans 13 amino acids. V lost 1 base, J lost 8 bases, and 12 bases lay in between. CDR3 in amino acids: CASSLLASTEAFF. In DNA form, the CDR3 reads TGTGCCAGCAGCTTGCTTGCTAGTACCGAAGCTTTCTTT.

This clone has a single count. The genes are TRBV29-1 and TRBJ1-2; D ambiguous. In germline, CDR1 is SQVTM, CDR2 ANQGSEA. Trimming took off 5 bases at V and 0 bases at J, with 13 bases between the two ends. The CDR3 has 14 amino acids. CDR3 sequence: CSVRSPGANYGYTF. DNA of the CDR3: TGCAGCGTTCGTTCTCCCGGGGCTAACTATGGCTACACCTTC.

CDR3 residues: CASSIRGAFSGNTIYF. DNA of the CDR3: TGTGCCAGTAGTATCCGGGGAGCTTTCTCTGGAAACACCATATATTTT. The V call is TRBV19, the J call TRBJ1-3; D is uncertain. CDR3 length equals 16 residues. V lost 3 bases and J 0 bases, leaving 12 bases between the germline ends. CDR1 LNHDA and CDR2 SQIVND come from the germline V gene (reference sequence).

This clone was counted between two and nine times. The V gene is TRBV6-5, the J gene TRBJ2-7; TRBD2 matches at 11 bases. In germline, CDR1 is MNHEY, CDR2 SVGAGI. This CDR3 spans 15 amino acids. With 1 base clipped from V and 2 bases from J, the junction kept 1 base outside the gene matches. CDR3: CASSYYSGRAYEQYF. The CDR3 DNA follows: TGTGCCAGCAGTTACTATAGCGGGAGGGCCTACGAGCAGTACTTC.

The chain recombines TRBV9 with TRBJ1-2; the D gene is possibly TRBD1 (6 bases). Germline CDR1 reads SGDLS; CDR2 reads YYNGEE. V lost 3 bases and J lost 3, with 12 bases in between. The CDR3 runs to 14 residues. CDR3 DNA: TGTGCCAGCAGCGAGCGTCGACAGGACTATGGCTACACCTTC. Translated, it gives CASSERRQDYGYTF.

The chain has TRBV11-2 and TRBJ2-3; 8 bases align to TRBD2. Germline values: CDR1 SGHAT, CDR2 FQNNGV. Trimming removed 3 bases from V and 3 bases from J; junction bases left unmatched: 17. The CDR3 is made up of 19 amino acids. CDR3 coding DNA: TGTGCCAGCAGCTTGTTTTCTTCTCACGGGACTAGACGGACAGATACGCAGTATTTT. Translation: CASSLFSSHGTRRTDTQYF.

This clone has only one observation. The genes are TRBV7-8 and TRBJ2-5; TRBD1 aligns across 7 bases. The CDR3 runs to 15 residues. CDR1 and CDR2 (germline): SGHVS, FQNEAQ. Trimming removed 2 bases from V and 5 bases from J; junction bases left unmatched: 8. CDR3 nucleotide sequence: TGTGCCAGCAGCTTAAACGACAGGGCTTGGGAGACCCAGTACTTC. It codes for CASSLNDRAWETQYF.

This chain joins TRBV5-1 and TRBJ2-3; 9 bases are a match to TRBD2. Germline-derived CDR1 and CDR2 are SGHRS and YFSETQ. Losses at the gene ends were 0 bases for V and 3 bases for J; bases not matched to a gene: 11. The CDR3 is 18 residues long. CDR3 nucleotide sequence: TGCGCCAGCAGCTTGGGAAGGTTTAGCGGGAGAGGGACAGATACGCAGTATTTT. This sequence encodes CASSLGRFSGRGTDTQYF.

This chain joins TRBV18 and TRBJ1-2; D is uncertain. Per germline, CDR1 KGHSH and CDR2 LQKENI. This CDR3 has 13 amino acids. V lost 1 base, J lost 4 bases, and 7 bases lay in between. This CDR3 is CASSPQDAYGYTF. For the CDR3, the DNA is TGTGCCAGCTCACCACAGGATGCCTATGGCTACACCTTC.

The V call is TRBV19, the J call TRBJ1-2; tentative D call: TRBD1 (5 bases). The CDR3 extends over 14 amino acids. Germline lookup yields CDR1 LNHDA and CDR2 SQIVND (reference sequence). With 9 bases removed from V and 5 bases from J, the gap between germline ends came to 19 bases. In DNA form, the CDR3 reads TGTGCCAGCTCCTTGGGGACTATTGGTTATGGCTACACCTTC. This gives the protein CASSLGTIGYGYTF.

V usage is TRBV3-1 (or the pseudogene TRBV3-2) and J usage is TRBJ2-7; maybe TRBD2 (6 bases). Germline V gene lookup returns CDR1 LGHDT and CDR2 YNNKEL (reference sequence). This CDR3 comprises 15 residues. V dropped 3 bases and J dropped 4 bases, with 16 bases sitting between them. DNA of the CDR3: TGTGCCAGCAGCCAGAATCCTAGCGAACCTTACGAGCAGTACTTC. This codes for CASSQNPSEPYEQYF.

This chain links TRBV5-1 with TRBJ2-5, with 8 bases aligning to TRBD2. The V gene end was trimmed by 0 bases and the J gene end by 1 base; junction bases not matched to a gene: 8. The CDR3 spans 17 residues. The germline V gene encodes CDR1 SGHRS and CDR2 YFSETQ. CDR3 amino acids: CASSLARAGVPQETQYF. CDR3 DNA sequence: TGCGCCAGCAGCTTGGCTCGAGCGGGAGTCCCCCAAGAGACCCAGTACTTC.